This TCR beta chain was recovered during a study of blood T cell repertoires in COVID-19. Study context: The study drew acute and convalescent COVID-19 samples from the United States, Italy and Spain. PBMCs, B-cell-depleted T cells, or T cells provided the cDNA or gDNA that made up the material.

In the authors' methods: By means of reference gene primer amplification, nucleated cell counts were estimated. Sequencing used immunoSEQ multiplex PCR; TCRdb keeps in-frame clones, though not all of them. The V and J calls and clone size are taken from that table; D and trimming were inferred from the DNA. The sample holds about 400,000 clones, 70% to 90% seen once. The CDR3 totals 13 residues. Germline lookup yields CDR1 MNHNS and CDR2 SASEGT. Trimming cost V 6 bases and J 5 bases; bases outside gene matches: 5. The sample comprised peripheral blood. The chain joins TRBV6-1 to TRBJ2-5; 8 nucleotides align to TRBD2. This receptor was taken from a human donor in a cohort sampled during active COVID-19. CDR3 residues: CASSTGGMETQYF. The DNA for the CDR3 is TGTGCCAGCAGCACGGGGGGGATGGAGACCCAGTACTTC.